A single sample is the source of the 26 T cell receptor beta chains below, sequenced in a study of blood T cell repertoires in COVID-19 (dated by TCRdb to about 2020). The library was built by means of the immunoSEQ multiplex PCR assay. Drawn from immuneACCESS, this table holds only the in-frame rearrangements with V and J called that TCRdb kept. Clones are partly lost; checked studies trace under half to an unresolved V gene and leave the rest unexplained. For this sample the table gives around 150,000 clones, of which more than 60% were detected only once. The top ten hold around 3% of the sample. The material sequenced was peripheral blood. The receptors were sampled from a man in his sixties or seventies with acute or convalescent COVID-19.

This clone was observed once. V and J are TRBV5-1 and TRBJ1-1, with 8 bases identical to TRBD1. The CDR3 has 14 amino acids. After removal of 4 bases from V and 1 base from J, the junction contained 3 bases not matched to a gene. Germline loops: CDR1 SGHRS, CDR2 YFSETQ. The CDR3: CASSTGTGNTEAFF. In nucleotides, the CDR3 is TGCGCCAGCAGCACCGGGACAGGGAACACTGAAGCTTTCTTT. The whole variable domain, filled in from reference TRBV5-1 and TRBJ1-1, reads KAGVTQTPRYLIKTRGQQVTLSCSPISGHRSVSWYQQTPGQGLQFLFEYFSETQRNKGNFPGRFSGRQFSNSRSEMNVSTLELGDSALYLCASSTGTGNTEAFFGQGTRLTVV.

The chain carries TRBV5-1 and TRBJ2-3; D remains unclear. With 2 bases removed from V and 1 base from J, the gap between germline ends came to 8 bases. Germline V gene data show CDR1 as SGHRS and CDR2 as YFSETQ. The CDR3 totals 14 residues. CDR3 coding DNA: TGCGCCAGCAGCTTAGACATAGGCACAGATACGCAGTATTTT. Translated: CASSLDIGTDTQYF.

This rearrangement joins TRBV4-2 to TRBJ2-6; 7 bases are shared with TRBD1. CDR3 size: 16 residues. V lost 4 bases, J lost 0 bases, and 3 bases stayed unmatched. Germline loops: CDR1 LGHNA, CDR2 YNFKEQ. The CDR3 DNA follows: TGTGCCAGCAGCCGGGGACAGAACTCTGGGGCCAACGTCCTGACTTTC. Translation: CASSRGQNSGANVLTF.

This clone appeared a few times. The chain links TRBV25-1 to TRBJ1-6, with TRBD1 matching over 8 bases. The CDR3 has 14 amino acids. From germline, CDR1 is MGHDK and CDR2 SYGVNS. Unmatched junction bases numbered 3, after V lost 2 bases and J lost 9 bases. The CDR3 DNA reads TGTGCCAGCAGTGAACGGACAGGGAGTTCACCCCTCCACTTT. It specifies CASSERTGSSPLHF. Full variable domain (remainder filled in from reference TRBV25-1 and TRBJ1-6): EADIYQTPRYLVIGTGKKITLECSQTMGHDKMYWYQQDPGMELHLIHYSYGVNSTEKGDLSSESTVSRIRTEHFPLTLESARPSHTSQYLCASSERTGSSPLHFGNGTRLTVT.

The rearrangement uses TRBV6-5 and TRBJ2-7; TRBD1 might be the D (5 bases). Germline V lookup: CDR1 MNHEY, CDR2 SVGAGI. The CDR3 has 13 amino acids. V dropped 0 bases and J dropped 2 bases, with 5 bases sitting between them. CDR3 sequence: CASSYSGPYEQYF. The CDR3, as DNA: TGTGCCAGCAGTTACTCGGGGCCCTACGAGCAGTACTTC.

The chain couples TRBV6-6 to TRBJ2-4; 7 positions match TRBD1. The germline gives CDR1 MNHNY, CDR2 SVGAGI (reference sequence). The CDR3 has 16 residues. With 7 bases clipped from V and 8 bases from J, the junction kept 17 bases outside the gene matches. CDR3 protein: CASNPQGSTGVYIQYF. The CDR3 DNA reads as TGTGCCAGCAATCCACAGGGGAGTACAGGGGTGTACATTCAGTACTTC.

The chain recombines TRBV9 with TRBJ2-7; 9 nucleotides agree with TRBD2. Looked up from germline, CDR1 is SGDLS and CDR2 is YYNGEE. There are 16 residues in the CDR3. Unmatched junction bases numbered 8, after V lost 4 bases and J lost 0 bases. The CDR3 nucleotides are TGTGCCAGCAGCCCCCGGGGCGGGAGGGCCTCCTACGAGCAGTACTTC. Amino acid sequence: CASSPRGGRASYEQYF.

The chain carries TRBV4-1 and TRBJ2-1, with TRBD1 matching 7 bases. With V trimmed by 5 bases and J by 7 bases, 14 bases remained unmatched. CDR1 is MGHRA, CDR2 YSYEKL, per germline. This CDR3 has 16 amino acids. The CDR3 DNA reads TGCGCCAGCAGCGAAGTCCTTGGACAGGCTTGGAATGAGCAGTTCTTC. Its translation is CASSEVLGQAWNEQFF.

The J gene is TRBJ2-3, the V gene TRBV24-1; a weak D match, TRBD1 (6 bases). Trimming took off 3 bases at V and 0 bases at J, with 9 bases between the two ends. CDR1 is KGHDR and CDR2 is SFDVKD in the germline V gene. This CDR3 is built from 15 residues. DNA for the CDR3: TGTGCCACCAGTGATGGACAGTATAGCACAGATACGCAGTATTTT. Protein product: CATSDGQYSTDTQYF.

This sequence joins TRBV21-1 and TRBJ2-7; the D call TRBD1 from the table was never checked on the DNA. TRBV21-1 is tagged as a pseudogene. The CDR3 is 15 residues long. The CDR3 reads CASRPEETGGDEQYF. The CDR3 coding sequence is TGTGCCAGCAGACCCGAAGAGACAGGGGGGGACGAGCAGTACTTC.

V usage is TRBV27 and J usage is TRBJ2-1; 12 bases line up with TRBD2. Trimming took 3 bases from V and 9 from J; bases not matched to a gene: 9. The germline CDR1 and CDR2 sequences are MNHEY and SMNVEV (reference sequence). This CDR3 comprises 16 residues. Written as DNA, the CDR3 is TGTGCCAGCAGTTTGGGCGGACTAGCGGGACTAGGTGAGCAGTTCTTC. Translation: CASSLGGLAGLGEQFF.

This chain joins TRBV28 and TRBJ2-2, with TRBD1 as a possible D gene (6 bases). V was shortened by 1 base and J by 2 bases, with 8 bases between the two germline ends. The CDR3 runs to 15 residues. Germline V gene data show CDR1 as MDHEN and CDR2 as SYDVKM. CDR3 DNA: TGTGCCAGCAGTTTATTACAGGGAAACACCGGGGAGCTGTTTTTT. Translating it yields CASSLLQGNTGELFF.

CDR3 in DNA: TGTGCCATCAGTGAGTCTGAGGGAAGGGAGCAGTACTTC. Its protein product is CAISESEGREQYF. V gene TRBV10-3 combines with J gene TRBJ2-7; maybe TRBD2 (5 bases). Per the germline V gene, CDR1 is ENHRY and CDR2 is SYGVKD. V lost 0 bases to trimming and J lost 7 bases, with 10 bases between them. The CDR3 totals 13 residues.

The V and J genes are TRBV28 and TRBJ1-2, with D uncertain. The CDR3 runs 14 residues. The V gene lost 2 bases and the J gene lost 4 bases, with 11 bases spanning the gap. Germline CDR1 and CDR2: MDHEN and SYDVKM. The chain's CDR3 is CASSLNAGTYGYTF. CDR3 nucleotide sequence: TGTGCCAGCAGTTTAAACGCGGGAACCTATGGCTACACCTTC.

The chain is built from TRBV27 and TRBJ2-2; the match to TRBD1 covers 8 bases. J was trimmed by 1 base and V by 3 bases; bases with no gene match: 1. CDR1 and CDR2 from the germline V gene are MNHEY and SMNVEV (reference sequence). The CDR3 loop spans 15 amino acids. CDR3 nucleotides: TGTGCCAGCAGTTTCGGGACAGGGAACACCGGGGAGCTGTTTTTT. Protein product: CASSFGTGNTGELFF.

The J gene is TRBJ1-3, the V gene TRBV5-5; TRBD1 matches 11 bases. Per the germline V gene, CDR1 is SGHKS and CDR2 is YYEKEE (reference sequence). J lost 2 bases, V lost 3 bases, and 1 base had no gene match. The CDR3 sequence is 15 residues long. The CDR3 sequence is CASSWTGGPGNTIYF. The CDR3 DNA follows: TGTGCCAGCAGCTGGACAGGGGGCCCTGGAAACACCATATATTTT.

This chain joins TRBV5-1 and TRBJ1-2; the match to TRBD1 covers 7 bases. This CDR3 is 16 amino acids long. Germline CDR1 and CDR2: SGHRS and YFSETQ. V was clipped by 0 bases and J by 4 bases; unmatched bases: 9. The CDR3 region is CASSLGGQPSLYGYTF. CDR3 DNA: TGCGCCAGCAGCTTGGGGGGACAGCCCAGCCTCTATGGCTACACCTTC.

The V and J genes are TRBV6-5 and TRBJ2-1, with 12 positions matching TRBD1. Looked up from germline, CDR1 is MNHEY and CDR2 is SVGAGI. The CDR3 extends over 14 amino acids. V was pared by 6 bases and J by 9 bases, with 6 bases of the junction left unmatched. CDR3 sequence (DNA): TGTGCCAGCAGAGGGGACAGGGGGCGGCTTGAGCAGTTCTTC. Protein: CASRGDRGRLEQFF.

J is TRBJ1-2 and V is TRBV5-1; D gene uncertain. There are 14 residues in the CDR3. In germline, CDR1 is SGHRS, CDR2 YFSETQ. The germline V and J ends were trimmed by 6 bases and 7 bases, with 19 bases remaining between them. The CDR3 DNA sequence: TGCGCCAGCACCTTACGGGAGGAGATGGGTGGCTACACCTTC. It encodes CASTLREEMGGYTF.

The chain joins TRBV12-3 or TRBV12-4 to TRBJ1-5; D uncertain. There are 11 residues in the CDR3. V was shortened by 3 bases and J by 7 bases, with 4 bases between the two germline ends. The CDR3 region is CASSFGQPQHF. The CDR3 DNA follows: TGTGCCAGCAGTTTCGGGCAGCCCCAGCATTTT.

The rearrangement links TRBV24-1 to TRBJ2-1; 11 positions match TRBD2. Germline CDR1 is KGHDR and CDR2 is SFDVKD. This CDR3 has 15 residues. V lost 9 bases, J lost 4 bases, and 7 bases stayed unmatched. This CDR3 reads CATRGLAALYNEQFF. In DNA form, the CDR3 reads TGTGCCACCCGGGGACTAGCGGCACTTTACAATGAGCAGTTCTTC.

The V and J genes are TRBV2 and TRBJ2-2; 15 bases are shared with TRBD2. This CDR3 is 18 amino acids long. Looked up from germline, CDR1 is SNHLY and CDR2 is FYNNEI. V lost 6 bases and J lost 4; bases outside the gene matches: 9. This CDR3 is CASRKGLAGGPGTGELFF. DNA of the CDR3: TGTGCCAGCAGAAAAGGACTAGCGGGGGGGCCGGGCACCGGGGAGCTGTTTTTT.

The gene calls are TRBV7-6 and TRBJ1-3; 7 nucleotides line up with TRBD1. CDR1 and CDR2 from the germline V gene are SGHVS and FNYEAQ. V lost 3 bases to trimming and J lost 3 bases; unmatched junction nucleotides: 11. This CDR3 is 17 amino acids long. The CDR3 reads CASSLEARQGGGNTIYF. Written as DNA, the CDR3 is TGTGCCAGCAGCTTGGAGGCCAGACAGGGCGGTGGAAACACCATATATTTT.

This chain uses TRBV24-1 with TRBJ2-5; 7 bases are shared with TRBD1. The CDR3 runs to 12 residues. Germline V gives CDR1 KGHDR, CDR2 SFDVKD. J lost 13 bases, V lost 1 base, and 5 bases had no gene match. As DNA, the CDR3 is TGTGCCACCAGTGATTTTACAGGGGTTCGGTACTTC. Translating it yields CATSDFTGVRYF.

This clone was counted a few times. The J gene is TRBJ1-1, the V gene TRBV18, with D possibly TRBD1 on 6 matching bases. Germline V CDR1 and CDR2: KGHSH, LQKENI. The length of the CDR3 is 18 residues. V shed 1 base and J shed 2 bases, with 20 bases lying between them. CDR3 DNA sequence: TGTGCCAGCTCACCACAGAATTCCGGGACAAAAGGCAACACTGAAGCTTTCTTT. As protein: CASSPQNSGTKGNTEAFF.

This clone was observed a single time. This chain's CDR3 is CASGGQGNQPQHF. CDR3 nucleotide sequence: TGTGCCAGCGGAGGGCAGGGCAATCAGCCCCAGCATTTT. The chain carries TRBV6-5 and TRBJ1-5; D not certain. This CDR3 has 13 amino acids. Germline CDR1 reads MNHEY; CDR2 reads SVGAGI. V dropped 8 bases and J dropped 2 bases, with 10 bases sitting between them.